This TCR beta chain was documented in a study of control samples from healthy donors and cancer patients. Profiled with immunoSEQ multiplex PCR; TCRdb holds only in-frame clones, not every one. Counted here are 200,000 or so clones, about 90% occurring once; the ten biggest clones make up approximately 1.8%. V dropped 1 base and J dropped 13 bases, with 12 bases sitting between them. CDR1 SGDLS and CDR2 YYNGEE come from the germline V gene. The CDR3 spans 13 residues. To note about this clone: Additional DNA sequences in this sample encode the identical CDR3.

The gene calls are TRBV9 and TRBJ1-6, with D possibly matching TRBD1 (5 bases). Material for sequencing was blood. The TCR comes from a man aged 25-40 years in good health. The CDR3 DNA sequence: TGTGCCAGCAGCGTATCGGGGCGTCAGCCCCTCCACTTT. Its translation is CASSVSGRQPLHF.